This T cell receptor beta chain was documented in a study of cytomegalovirus exposure and HLA in healthy donors. Study conclusions and caveats: Earlier analysis found most TCR beta V segments productive about 90% or about 30% of the time. A later analysis showed that HLA-associated TCR beta chains had undergone more clonal expansion than equally common others. Per a later analysis, fewer than 20,000 TCR beta sequences showed association with HLA alleles at 0.05 false discovery rate. V- and J-gene trimming in TCR beta was tied to a missense DCLRE1C variant by an analysis performed later.

The PCR contained 60 Vbeta and 13 Jbeta primers. Assay used: immunoSEQ multiplex PCR; TCRdb lists only in-frame clones, some missing. The sample gives about 160,000 clones, 70% to 85% of which show up once; approximately 2% is in the top ten. CDR1 and CDR2 (germline): GTSNPN, SVGIG (reference sequence). V lost 0 bases and J 4 bases, leaving 9 bases between the germline ends. This CDR3 is built from 13 residues. Of note for this clone: Its antigen remains unidentified.

This TCR derives from a man in his forties or fifties in good health and CMV-seronegative. The genes are TRBV30 and TRBJ1-1, with unresolved D. Sequencing was done on a sample of PBMCs. CDR3 loop: CAWSVTGSTEAFF. For the CDR3, the DNA is TGTGCCTGGAGTGTAACGGGGAGCACTGAAGCTTTCTTT.